This T cell receptor (beta chain) was sequenced for a study of blood T cell repertoires in COVID-19. Profiling relied on immunoSEQ multiplex PCR, and the TCRdb table lists in-frame clones only, not all of them. This sample has tens of thousands of clones, with more than 60% found just once. This clone was seen once. This CDR3 has 16 residues. V lost 1 base, J lost 6 bases, and 5 bases stayed unmatched. From germline, CDR1 is MNHEY and CDR2 SMNVEV (reference sequence). The rearrangement links TRBV27 to TRBJ2-2; 10 nucleotides match TRBD1. The sample was peripheral blood. The sequence derives from a woman aged 45-65 years with active or convalescent COVID-19. The CDR3 bases are TGTGCCAGCAGTTTATGGGGACAGGGGTTTGCCGGGGAGCTGTTTTTT. Its protein product is CASSLWGQGFAGELFF.